The rows below give T cell receptor beta chains drawn from one sample of a study of cytomegalovirus exposure and HLA in healthy donors. Only in-frame clones appear in the TCRdb table, and some are missing; sequencing was by immunoSEQ multiplex PCR. The table lists 250,000 or so clones, about 88% of them singletons. The sequencing sample was made of PBMCs. The receptor source for this set is a young man in good health and CMV-seropositive. The CDR3 runs from the conserved cysteine through the conserved F or W. The order of the fields is J gene, D gene, V gene, clone size, CDR3 DNA, CDR3 protein. A D gene is named only where the DNA matches it firmly. A clone size is listed for some rows: how often the clone was seen (once, few, many), or a class if it is expanded.

TRBJ1-1 | NA | TRBV2 | NA | TGTGCCAGCAGAATCGGGGGTATGAACACTGAAGCTTTCTTT | CASRIGGMNTEAFF
TRBJ2-3 | NA | TRBV7-2 | NA | TGTGCCAGCAGTCCCAGCCCGGGACTCCTAGATACGCAGTATTTT | CASSPSPGLLDTQYF
TRBJ2-3 | NA | TRBV30 | NA | TGTGCCTGGAGCGCAACCCTGATCGTGGGAGGTCCCACAGATACGCAGTATTTT | CAWSATLIVGGPTDTQYF
TRBJ1-2 | TRBD1 | TRBV10-3 | NA | TGTGCCATCAGTGGGTACAGGGGGCAACATGGCTACACCTTC | CAISGYRGQHGYTF
TRBJ1-1 | NA | TRBV5-5 | NA | TGTGCCAGCAGTATTACCGGGGCAGTCAAAGCTTTCTTT | CASSITGAVKAFF
TRBJ1-2 | TRBD1 | TRBV19 | NA | TGTGCCAGTAGTATTACAGGGGAAGCTAACTATGGCTACACCTTC | CASSITGEANYGYTF
TRBJ2-1 | NA | TRBV11-2 | few | TGTGCCAGCAGCCTAACTACAGGAGACTACAATGAGCAGTTCTTC | CASSLTTGDYNEQFF
TRBJ2-1 | TRBD1 | TRBV2 | NA | TGTGCCAGCAGTGAAAACAGGGGAAACTACAATGAGCAGTTCTTC | CASSENRGNYNEQFF
TRBJ2-1 | NA | TRBV6-5 | once | TGTGCCAGCAGTTACTCGTCCGGGAATGAGCAGTTCTTC | CASSYSSGNEQFF
TRBJ2-7 | NA | TRBV29-1 | once | TGCAGCGTCAGGTTAGGGGACTCTACAGTAAAGCTGGAGCAGTACTTC | CSVRLGDSTVKLEQYF
TRBJ1-2 | NA | TRBV27 | NA | TGTGCCAGCAGTTTATCGGCCATCCCAAGCTATGGCTACACCTTC | CASSLSAIPSYGYTF
TRBJ1-4 | NA | TRBV11-1 | once | TGTGCCAGCAGCCGTGGAACAACAACTAATGAAAAACTGTTTTTT | CASSRGTTTNEKLFF
TRBJ1-1 | NA | TRBV19 | NA | TGTGCCAGTAGTTATGGCACAATGAACACTGAAGCTTTCTTT | CASSYGTMNTEAFF
TRBJ2-7 | TRBD1 | TRBV4-1 | NA | TGCGCCAGCAGCCAAGGCACAGGGGTTTTCTACGAGCAGTACTTC | CASSQGTGVFYEQYF
TRBJ2-4 | NA | TRBV4-2 | NA | TGTGCCAGCAGCCAAGACAGGGTAGCCAAAAACATTCAGTACTTC | CASSQDRVAKNIQYF
TRBJ1-5 | NA | TRBV4-3 | NA | TGCGCCAGCAGCCAAGAACGATCGGGAGTTCAGCCCCAGCATTTT | CASSQERSGVQPQHF
TRBJ1-4 | NA | TRBV4-3 | NA | TGCGCCAGCAGCCAAGATCTAGGTCCTAATGAAAAACTGTTTTTT | CASSQDLGPNEKLFF
TRBJ2-1 | TRBD2 | TRBV10-3 | NA | TGTGCCATCAGTGAGTTAAGCGGGAGAAGCTCCTACAATGAGCAGTTCTTC | CAISELSGRSSYNEQFF
TRBJ1-1 | NA | TRBV6-1 | NA | TGTGCCAGCCCAGCTCACAGGCTCACTGAAGCTTTCTTT | CASPAHRLTEAFF
TRBJ2-7 | TRBD1 | TRBV19 | few | TGTGCCAGTAGCCCACAGGGGGCTGGGGACGAGCAGTACTTC | CASSPQGAGDEQYF
TRBJ2-3 | NA | TRBV20-1 | NA | TGCAGTGCCCTCCTAAGTACGCAGTATTTT | CSALLSTQYF
TRBJ1-2 | NA | TRBV6-5 | NA | TGTGCCAGCAGTTACGGGGGAGGGGATAACTATGGCTACACCTTC | CASSYGGGDNYGYTF
TRBJ2-1 | NA | TRBV27 | NA | TGTGCCAGCAGTCAAAGTACCCTCCATGAGCAGTTCTTC | CASSQSTLHEQFF
TRBJ1-2 | NA | TRBV28 | NA | TGTGCCACCTCGACAAGGCCGTTCTATGGCTACACCTTC | CATSTRPFYGYTF
TRBJ1-1 | TRBD1 | TRBV6-5 | NA | TGTGCCAGCAGTTATGGGGACAGTGGAGGTTTGGCTGAAGCTTTCTTT | CASSYGDSGGLAEAFF
TRBJ1-2 | TRBD1 | TRBV27 | NA | TGTGCCAGCAGTTTATCGGGACAGGGGAACTATGGCTACACCTTC | CASSLSGQGNYGYTF
TRBJ2-7 | NA | TRBV9 | NA | TGTGCCAGCAGCCCTCGGAGCTCCTACGAGCAGTACTTC | CASSPRSSYEQYF